Each of the 20 T cell receptor beta chains below was sequenced from the same sample in a study of T cell changes during pregnancy in multiple sclerosis. Some clones are missing from TCRdb's copy, which holds only in-frame ones; the method was immunoSEQ multiplex PCR. The sample shows tens of thousands of clones, over 85% of them seen only once. The sample in question was peripheral blood, obtained in the first trimester of pregnancy. The receptors originated from a female donor with multiple sclerosis, enrolled in a pregnancy study.

V gene TRBV18 combines with J gene TRBJ1-2, with D tentatively TRBD1 (5 bases). The CDR3 contains 17 residues. Germline CDR1 and CDR2: KGHSH and LQKENI. Deletions cut 0 bases from V and 3 bases from J, with 17 bases between. DNA of the CDR3: TGTGCCAGCTCACCACCCGGGGGGGTTCGACGGGACTATGGCTACACCTTC. Translating gives CASSPPGGVRRDYGYTF.

This sequence joins TRBV25-1 and TRBJ2-1, with 10 nucleotides matching TRBD1. Germline V gene data show CDR1 as MGHDK and CDR2 as SYGVNS. This CDR3 is built from 14 residues. The trim removed 7 bases at V and 7 bases at J, leaving 7 bases unmatched. The CDR3 DNA is TGTGCCAGCAACTTCCGGGACAGGGGTAATGAGCAGTTCTTC. Translated: CASNFRDRGNEQFF.

The chain joins TRBV28 to TRBJ2-1, with D tentatively TRBD2 (5 bases). The CDR3 covers 15 residues. Germline assignment: CDR1 MDHEN and CDR2 SYDVKM. Trimming shortened V by 3 bases and J by 4 bases, and 13 bases separated the two germline ends. The chain's CDR3 is CASSLMRAPYNEQFF. CDR3 nucleotides: TGTGCCAGCAGTTTGATGCGGGCTCCATACAATGAGCAGTTCTTC.

The chain joins TRBV5-1 to TRBJ2-1, with 9 bases that match TRBD2. Germline CDR1 SGHRS, CDR2 YFSETQ. The trim removed 2 bases at V and 4 bases at J, leaving 7 bases unmatched. The CDR3 contains 16 residues. As DNA, the CDR3 is TGCGCCAGCAGCTTCACACTAGCGGGCGTATACAATGAGCAGTTCTTC. Translated: CASSFTLAGVYNEQFF.

V and J are TRBV25-1 and TRBJ2-3, with D maybe TRBD2 (5 bases). The ends were cut back, 6 bases at V and 1 base at J, with 5 bases in the middle. CDR3 length equals 12 residues. CDR1 is MGHDK, CDR2 SYGVNS, per germline. CDR3 residues: CASRGGTDTQYF. CDR3 in DNA: TGTGCCAGCAGGGGAGGCACAGATACGCAGTATTTT.

This clone was recorded a few times. This sequence joins TRBV13 and TRBJ2-5; a weak D match, TRBD2 (6 bases). The V end was cut by 1 base, the J end by 4 bases, with 10 bases between. CDR3 length: 14 residues. Germline loops: CDR1 PRHDT, CDR2 FYEKMQ (reference sequence). CDR3 coding DNA: TGTGCCAGCAGCTTAGCGGGAGTGGGAGAGACCCAGTACTTC. It translates to CASSLAGVGETQYF.

This clone was seen a single time. The chain recombines TRBV6-5 with TRBJ1-4, with D possibly TRBD1 on 6 matching bases. Germline V gene lookup returns CDR1 MNHEY and CDR2 SVGAGI. Trimming removed 0 bases at V and 8 bases at J, with 13 bases between. The CDR3 is 15 residues long. Here the CDR3 reads CASSYSMGGREKLFF. The CDR3 nucleotides read TGTGCCAGCAGTTACTCAATGGGGGGGCGAGAAAAACTGTTTTTT.

This sequence joins TRBV11-2 and TRBJ2-2; TRBD2 aligns across 8 bases. The germline V gene has CDR1 SGHAT and CDR2 FQNNGV. The CDR3 totals 16 residues. V lost 1 base and J lost 7; bases outside the gene matches: 8. Here the CDR3 DNA reads TGTGCCAGCAGCTTAGTTTCAGCGGGAGTGGGCGGGGAGCTGTTTTTT. This gives the protein CASSLVSAGVGGELFF. Variable domain in full (rest from reference TRBV11-2 and TRBJ2-2): EAGVAQSPRYKIIEKRQSVAFWCNPISGHATLYWYQQILGQGPKLLIQFQNNGVVDDSQLPKDRFSAERLKGVDSTLKIQPAKLEDSAVYLCASSLVSAGVGGELFFGEGSRLTVL.

The rearrangement uses TRBV28 and TRBJ1-5; D remains unclear. Germline CDR1 is MDHEN and CDR2 is SYDVKM. CDR3 length: 11 amino acids. Trimming stripped 4 bases from V and 5 bases from J, with 3 bases between. CDR3 region: CASSSYQPQHF. For the CDR3, the DNA is TGTGCCAGCAGTTCCTATCAGCCCCAGCATTTT.

This rearrangement joins TRBV19 to TRBJ2-1; 9 bases fit TRBD2. V trimming: 5 bases; J trimming: 3 bases; junction bases outside the gene matches: 8. Germline-derived CDR1 and CDR2 are LNHDA and SQIVND (reference sequence). The length of the CDR3 is 16 residues. CDR3 region: CASSPPGSGSYNEQFF. CDR3 DNA: TGTGCCAGTAGTCCCCCGGGTAGCGGGAGCTACAATGAGCAGTTCTTC. Drawing the rest from reference TRBV19 and TRBJ2-1, the complete variable domain is DGGITQSPKYLFRKEGQNVTLSCEQNLNHDAMYWYRQDPGQGLRLIYYSQIVNDFQKGDIAEGYSVSREKKESFPLTVTSAQKNPTAFYLCASSPPGSGSYNEQFFGPGTRLTVL.

V usage is TRBV7-8 and J usage is TRBJ1-1; the D is unclear. The V gene lost 5 bases and the J gene lost 5 bases, with 18 bases spanning the gap. Germline V gene lookup returns CDR1 SGHVS and CDR2 FQNEAQ. The CDR3 is 15 residues long. The CDR3 loop reads CASSRAPGWKTEAFF. In nucleotides, the CDR3 is TGTGCCAGCAGCCGAGCCCCGGGGTGGAAGACTGAAGCTTTCTTT.

The chain has TRBV7-9 and TRBJ1-2; 8 nucleotides line up with TRBD1. CDR1 is SEHNR, CDR2 FQNEAQ, per germline (reference sequence). The CDR3 has 15 amino acids. V lost 4 bases, J lost 4 bases, and 8 bases stayed unmatched. CDR3 DNA sequence: TGTGCCAGCAGCTCCGTACAGGGGGGGAGCTATGGCTACACCTTC. This encodes CASSSVQGGSYGYTF.

V and J are TRBV29-1 and TRBJ2-1, with D perhaps matching TRBD1 (6 bases). V was cut by 3 bases and J by 10 bases, with 10 bases left in between. This CDR3 has 11 amino acids. Germline CDR1 reads SQVTM; CDR2 reads ANQGSEA. The DNA of the CDR3 is TGCAGCGTTGAGAACAGGGCCGAGCAGTTCTTC. Amino acids: CSVENRAEQFF.

The rearrangement uses TRBV28 and TRBJ1-5; D not resolved. Germline lookup yields CDR1 MDHEN and CDR2 SYDVKM. V gave up 6 bases and J gave up 9 bases, with 18 bases separating them. The CDR3 has 14 amino acids. CDR3 bases: TGTGCCAGCAGACTCTCACCCCCCCCCGCGCCCCAGCATTTT. Amino acids: CASRLSPPPAPQHF.

The chain recombines TRBV4-1 with TRBJ2-5, with 11 nucleotides matching TRBD2. Trimming removed 4 bases from V and 1 base from J; junction bases left unmatched: 5. The CDR3 extends over 16 amino acids. In germline, CDR1 is MGHRA, CDR2 YSYEKL. The CDR3 here is CASSPPSGGIQETQYF. In nucleotides, the CDR3 is TGCGCCAGCAGCCCCCCTAGCGGGGGGATCCAAGAGACCCAGTACTTC.

The genes are TRBV5-1 and TRBJ2-3; D unresolved. V gave up 3 bases and J gave up 6 bases, with 8 bases separating them. Germline V gene sequence: CDR1 SGHRS, CDR2 YFSETQ. The CDR3 loop spans 12 amino acids. CDR3 sequence (DNA): TGCGCCAGCAGCTCGGAGTGGGATACGCAGTATTTT. Translated: CASSSEWDTQYF. The full variable domain, its missing parts supplied by reference TRBV5-1 and TRBJ2-3, is KAGVTQTPRYLIKTRGQQVTLSCSPISGHRSVSWYQQTPGQGLQFLFEYFSETQRNKGNFPGRFSGRQFSNSRSEMNVSTLELGDSALYLCASSSEWDTQYFGPGTRLTVL.

V is TRBV19 and J is TRBJ1-2; TRBD1 agrees at 7 bases. Per the germline V gene, CDR1 is LNHDA and CDR2 is SQIVND (reference sequence). CDR3 length: 16 residues. V trimming: 3 bases; J trimming: 10 bases; junction bases outside the gene matches: 17. The CDR3 here is CASSINRGQPIFDYTF. CDR3 nucleotides: TGTGCCAGTAGTATTAACCGGGGACAGCCTATCTTCGACTACACCTTC.

CDR3 loop: CASSQLTGLNTEAFF. The CDR3 nucleotides read TGCGCCAGCAGCCAACTGACAGGGTTAAACACTGAAGCTTTCTTT. V usage is TRBV4-1 and J usage is TRBJ1-1, with 7 bases lining up with TRBD1. Unmatched junction bases numbered 5, after V lost 2 bases and J lost 2 bases. Germline CDR1 and CDR2: MGHRA and YSYEKL. CDR3 length equals 15 residues.

The rearrangement links TRBV6-6 to TRBJ2-1; no reliable D call. V lost 2 bases and J lost 8, with 10 bases in between. Germline assignment: CDR1 MNHNY and CDR2 SVGAGI (reference sequence). The CDR3 totals 13 residues. The CDR3 here is CASSYLPLDEQFF. The DNA for the CDR3 is TGTGCCAGCAGTTACCTCCCGCTAGATGAGCAGTTCTTC.

The V call is TRBV12-5, the J call TRBJ1-4, with D perhaps matching TRBD1 (5 bases). Trimming left V 1 base short and J 4 bases short, with 13 bases between. CDR1 and CDR2 from the germline V gene are LGHNT and FRNRAP. The CDR3 length is 16 residues. CDR3 amino acids: CASGLGPSGNNEKLFF. The CDR3 coding sequence is TGTGCTAGTGGTTTGGGTCCGTCAGGGAATAATGAAAAACTGTTTTTT.